A single sample is the source of the 5 T cell receptor beta chains below, sequenced in a study of control samples from healthy donors and cancer patients. Generated by immunoSEQ multiplex PCR, the TCRdb table keeps only in-frame clones and is missing some. The sample has about 75,000 clones; approximately 94% are singletons. Sequenced input: blood. The receptor set was obtained from a woman in her thirties or forties in good health.

The chain is built from TRBV19 and TRBJ2-2, with 8 bases identical to TRBD1. V trimming: 6 bases; J trimming: 3 bases; junction bases outside the gene matches: 6. The V gene's germline CDR1 is LNHDA and CDR2 SQIVND (reference sequence). The CDR3 is 15 amino acids. The CDR3 region has the DNA TGTGCCAGTAGGATGACAGGGGAAGACACCGGGGAGCTGTTTTTT. Protein: CASRMTGEDTGELFF. The full variable domain, its missing parts supplied by reference TRBV19 and TRBJ2-2, is DGGITQSPKYLFRKEGQNVTLSCEQNLNHDAMYWYRQDPGQGLRLIYYSQIVNDFQKGDIAEGYSVSREKKESFPLTVTSAQKNPTAFYLCASRMTGEDTGELFFGEGSRLTVL.

V gene TRBV18 combines with J gene TRBJ1-1; no firm D call. The ends were cut back, 5 bases at V and 1 base at J, with 14 bases in the middle. Germline values: CDR1 KGHSH, CDR2 LQKENI. The CDR3 loop spans 15 amino acids. CDR3 region: CASSRRTAENTEAFF. CDR3 coding DNA: TGTGCCAGCTCAAGACGGACCGCCGAGAACACTGAAGCTTTCTTT.

The chain has TRBV18 and TRBJ2-7; a possible D gene is TRBD2 (6 bases). The CDR3 has 15 residues. CDR1 and CDR2 (germline): KGHSH, LQKENI. Trimming shortened V by 3 bases and J by 0 bases, and 12 bases separated the two germline ends. The CDR3 here is CASSPGGLLSYEQYF. The CDR3 DNA is TGTGCCAGCTCACCGGGGGGACTTCTCTCCTACGAGCAGTACTTC.

The J gene is TRBJ1-1, the V gene TRBV23-1; maybe TRBD1 (6 bases). TRBV23-1 is given ORF status, its function remaining uncertain. The V gene lost 3 bases and the J gene lost 0 bases, with 14 bases spanning the gap. The CDR3 sequence is 16 residues long. The CDR3 DNA reads as TGCGCCAGCAGTCACCTGACAGGAGCCATGAACACTGAAGCTTTCTTT. Its translation: CASSHLTGAMNTEAFF.

The rearrangement uses TRBV9 and TRBJ2-2, with unresolved D. The CDR3 runs to 14 residues. V was cut by 4 bases and J by 5 bases, with 12 bases left in between. CDR1 is SGDLS, CDR2 YYNGEE, per germline. CDR3: CASSSRTVTGELFF. For the CDR3, the DNA is TGTGCCAGCAGCTCCCGGACCGTTACCGGGGAGCTGTTTTTT.